The 7 T cell receptor beta chains given below trace back to one sample, sequenced in a study of CD8+ T cells in alopecia areata. After isolation, RNA underwent reverse transcription to generate cDNA as the sequencing template. Assay: immunoSEQ multiplex PCR; the TCRdb copy retains only in-frame clones and omits some. The top ten hold roughly a tenth of the sample, which has 150,000 to 200,000 clones, roughly 50% seen once. As to treatment: oral pan-JAK inhibitor, 5-10 mg twice daily. Sequences were derived from CD8+ T cells sorted from blood, sampled at week 24, from a patient treated with tofacitinib. These receptors were obtained from a human donor with alopecia areata.

This clone occurred a few times. The chain couples TRBV30 to TRBJ1-1; the D is unclear. The germline gives CDR1 GTSNPN, CDR2 SVGIG (reference sequence). Deletions cut 8 bases from V and 3 bases from J, with 16 bases between. CDR3 size: 13 residues. The CDR3, as DNA: TGTGCCGGAGCGAAACAGACATACACTGAAGCTTTCTTT. Protein: CAGAKQTYTEAFF.

The chain links TRBV13 to TRBJ2-7; TRBD1 agrees at 10 bases. The V segment lost 5 bases and the J segment 4 bases; nucleotides outside the gene matches: 5. Germline V lookup: CDR1 PRHDT, CDR2 FYEKMQ (reference sequence). The CDR3 loop spans 14 amino acids. The CDR3 reads CASSPRDRGYEQYF. CDR3 sequence (DNA): TGTGCCAGCAGCCCCCGGGACAGGGGTTACGAGCAGTACTTC.

The chain couples TRBV29-1 to TRBJ2-1, with 8 bases matching TRBD1. Unmatched junction bases numbered 5, after V lost 8 bases and J lost 5 bases. The length of the CDR3 is 12 residues. Germline assignment: CDR1 SQVTM and CDR2 ANQGSEA. CDR3 nucleotides: TGCAGCATCGGGACAGGACACAATGAGCAGTTCTTC. It yields the protein CSIGTGHNEQFF.

This clone was recorded a few times. The rearrangement uses TRBV7-9 and TRBJ1-2; D uncertain. Germline-derived CDR1 and CDR2 are SEHNR and FQNEAQ (reference sequence). The CDR3 length is 14 residues. V lost 1 base, J lost 4 bases, and 10 bases lay in between. Written as DNA, the CDR3 is TGTGCCAGCAGCTTAGATTCTCCTTTCTATGGCTACACCTTC. Translation: CASSLDSPFYGYTF.

The gene calls are TRBV7-6 and TRBJ2-2; D perhaps matches TRBD1 (6 bases). Germline values: CDR1 SGHVS, CDR2 FNYEAQ. Deletions cut 5 bases from V and 1 base from J, with 14 bases between. This CDR3 is 16 amino acids long. This chain's CDR3 is CASSTTGRGNTGELFF. The CDR3 DNA reads as TGTGCCAGCAGCACAACCGGCAGGGGGAACACCGGGGAGCTGTTTTTT.

The rearrangement joins TRBV2 to TRBJ2-5, with TRBD2 matching over 10 bases. Unmatched junction bases numbered 2, after V lost 5 bases and J lost 2 bases. Germline V CDR1 and CDR2: SNHLY, FYNNEI. The CDR3 is 14 residues long. CDR3 residues: CASSLLAGQETQYF. The CDR3 DNA is TGTGCCAGCAGTTTACTAGCGGGGCAAGAGACCCAGTACTTC.

The CDR3 nucleotides are TGCGCCAGCAGCCCGCCCGACAGGGCAGGGGAAGCTTTCTTT. Translating it yields CASSPPDRAGEAFF. The V and J genes are TRBV5-1 and TRBJ1-1; 7 nucleotides match TRBD1. The germline V gene encodes CDR1 SGHRS and CDR2 YFSETQ. The CDR3 has 14 residues. Trimming at V came to 4 bases and at J to 8 bases, leaving 11 bases not matched to a gene.